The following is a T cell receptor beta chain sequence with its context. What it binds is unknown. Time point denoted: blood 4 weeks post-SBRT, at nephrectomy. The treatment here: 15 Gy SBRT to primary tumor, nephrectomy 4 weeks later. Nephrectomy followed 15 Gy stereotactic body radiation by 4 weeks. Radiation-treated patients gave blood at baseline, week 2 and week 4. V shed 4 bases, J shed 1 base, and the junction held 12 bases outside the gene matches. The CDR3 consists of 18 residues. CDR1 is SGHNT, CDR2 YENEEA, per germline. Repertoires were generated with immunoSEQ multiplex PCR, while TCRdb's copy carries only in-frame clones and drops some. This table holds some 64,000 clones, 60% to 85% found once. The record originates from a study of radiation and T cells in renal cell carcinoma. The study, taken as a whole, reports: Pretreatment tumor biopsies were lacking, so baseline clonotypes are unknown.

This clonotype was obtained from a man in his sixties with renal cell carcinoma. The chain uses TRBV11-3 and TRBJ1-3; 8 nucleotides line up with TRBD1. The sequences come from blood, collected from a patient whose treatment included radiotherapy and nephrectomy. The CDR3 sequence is CASSSRDRLTISGNTIYF. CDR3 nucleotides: TGTGCCAGCAGCTCTCGGGACAGGCTAACTATTTCTGGAAACACCATATATTTT. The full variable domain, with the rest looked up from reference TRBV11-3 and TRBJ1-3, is EAGVVQSPRYKIIEKKQPVAFWCNPISGHNTLYWYLQNLGQGPELLIRYENEEAVDDSQLPKDRFSAERLKGVDSTLKIQPAELGDSAVYLCASSSRDRLTISGNTIYFGEGSWLTVV.